Presented here are 24 T cell receptor beta chains from one specimen sequenced in a study of metastatic and nonmetastatic thyroid tumors. Every patient was untreated before thyroid surgery. TCRdb re-called clones via MiXCR from the PCR reads. The sample has roughly 30,000 clones; approximately 22% are singletons. Sample: blood. These receptors all come from a female donor with papillary thyroid cancer or a benign thyroid nodule (not recorded which). Some clones in this sample may be carry-over from other donors' samples.

The V call is TRBV7-6, the J call TRBJ2-3, with D possibly TRBD1 on 5 matching bases. The CDR3 contains 14 residues. Germline CDR1 and CDR2: SGHVS and FNYEAQ. V was shortened by 1 base and J by 3 bases, with 8 bases between the two germline ends. CDR3 nucleotides: TGTGCCAGCAGCTTAGTAGGGGCGACAGATACGCAGTATTTT. This encodes CASSLVGATDTQYF.

This clone appeared a few times. The CDR3 DNA is TGTGCCAGCAGTTTAGAGGCGTATCCTATTATCAGCACAGATACGCAGTATTTT. Encoded protein: CASSLEAYPIISTDTQYF. This chain uses TRBV27 with TRBJ2-3; D uncertain. V was trimmed by 2 bases and J by 0 bases, leaving 18 bases between them. The CDR3 spans 18 residues. Germline assignment: CDR1 MNHEY and CDR2 SMNVEV (reference sequence).

There are many counts of this clone. The chain uses TRBV12-5 and TRBJ2-2; 7 bases agree with TRBD2. Trimming at V came to 7 bases and at J to 7 bases, leaving 9 bases not matched to a gene. This CDR3 has 14 amino acids. The germline V gene has CDR1 LGHNT and CDR2 FRNRAP. The CDR3 nucleotides read TGTGCTAGTGTTACGGGACTATCTGACGGGGAGCTGTTTTTT. Protein sequence: CASVTGLSDGELFF.

This chain uses TRBV28 with TRBJ2-7; no clear D gene. CDR3 length equals 13 residues. CDR1 and CDR2 (germline): MDHEN, SYDVKM. V was pared by 5 bases and J by 5 bases, with 13 bases between. CDR3 loop: CASSLPDVHEQYF. In DNA, the CDR3 is TGTGCCAGCAGTCTACCGGACGTGCACGAGCAGTACTTC.

The chain carries TRBV11-2 and TRBJ2-3; 10 bases are a match to TRBD2. V lost 4 bases and J lost 4; bases outside the gene matches: 5. In germline, CDR1 is SGHAT, CDR2 FQNNGV. The CDR3 is 15 amino acids. CDR3 in amino acids: CASSSSSGSADTQYF. CDR3 bases: TGTGCCAGCAGCTCCTCTAGCGGGAGCGCAGATACGCAGTATTTT. Full variable domain (outside the CDR3, taken from reference TRBV11-2 and TRBJ2-3): EAGVAQSPRYKIIEKRQSVAFWCNPISGHATLYWYQQILGQGPKLLIQFQNNGVVDDSQLPKDRFSAERLKGVDSTLKIQPAKLEDSAVYLCASSSSSGSADTQYFGPGTRLTVL.

This sequence joins TRBV13 and TRBJ2-3; 12 bases fit TRBD2. The length of the CDR3 is 16 residues. Germline CDR1 reads PRHDT; CDR2 reads FYEKMQ (reference sequence). Germline trimming cut 5 bases from V and 4 bases from J; bases unmatched to any gene: 7. Here the CDR3 DNA reads TGTGCCAGCAGCCCACGGACTAGCGGGGTACCAGATACGCAGTATTTT. This translates into CASSPRTSGVPDTQYF.

The sample holds many counts of this clone. This chain uses TRBV20-1 with TRBJ2-5, with TRBD2 as a possible D gene (5 bases). Germline V gene data show CDR1 as DFQATT and CDR2 as SNEGSKA (reference sequence). There are 14 residues in the CDR3. V lost 3 bases and J lost 5, with 16 bases in between. The chain's CDR3 is CSARDFSSSETQYF. In DNA, the CDR3 is TGCAGTGCTAGGGACTTCTCTAGCAGCGAGACCCAGTACTTC.

This clone turned up a few times. This sequence joins TRBV28 and TRBJ2-7; tentative D call: TRBD1 (6 bases). Trimming pared 4 bases from V and 2 bases from J, leaving 18 bases between. CDR3 length: 16 amino acids. Germline-derived CDR1 and CDR2 are MDHEN and SYDVKM. CDR3 loop: CASSSIQGAIPYEQYF. The CDR3 coding sequence is TGTGCCAGCAGTTCTATACAGGGTGCGATTCCCTACGAGCAGTACTTC.

This clone showed up just a few times. The V gene is TRBV6-1, the J gene TRBJ2-7; D unclear. Trimming pared 1 base from V and 2 bases from J, leaving 9 bases between. This CDR3 is built from 14 residues. In germline, CDR1 is MNHNS, CDR2 SASEGT. In DNA form, the CDR3 reads TGTGCCAGCAGTGAAGTTGTGGCAGCCTACGAGCAGTACTTC. Translating gives CASSEVVAAYEQYF.

The rearrangement links TRBV7-6 to TRBJ2-7, with D perhaps matching TRBD1 (5 bases). The CDR3 is 13 residues long. CDR1 SGHVS and CDR2 FNYEAQ come from the germline V gene. Trimming stripped 5 bases from V and 4 bases from J, with 12 bases between. CDR3 sequence (DNA): TGTGCCAGCAGCCCTTCGCAGGGATACGAGCAGTACTTC. Amino acid sequence: CASSPSQGYEQYF.

This clone has a handful of counts. The rearrangement links TRBV6-1 to TRBJ1-5; tentative D call: TRBD1 (6 bases). This CDR3 has 14 amino acids. Trimming cost V 2 bases and J 12 bases, with 17 bases left between them. Germline V CDR1 and CDR2: MNHNS, SASEGT. DNA of the CDR3: TGTGCCAGCAGTGAACAGGGGACCAATAAGCACCAGCATTTT. Its protein is CASSEQGTNKHQHF.

This clone was observed a handful of times. This rearrangement joins TRBV10-3 to TRBJ2-3; no clear D. The CDR3 has 11 residues. Trimming took 10 bases from V and 6 from J, leaving 11 bases between them. Germline lookup yields CDR1 ENHRY and CDR2 SYGVKD. The CDR3 sequence: CATGWVDTQYF. The CDR3 DNA follows: TGTGCCACCGGGTGGGTTGATACGCAGTATTTT.

Turning to this clone: The junction and the germline gene differ at one end; a read error may be behind it. This chain joins TRBV6-1 and TRBJ2-2, with D possibly being TRBD2 (5 bases). The CDR3 has 13 residues. Germline V lookup: CDR1 MNHNS, CDR2 SASEGT. Here the CDR3 DNA reads TGTACCAGCGGTATTCTGGGTACCGGGGAGCTGTTTTTT. Translation gives CTSGILGTGELFF.

J is TRBJ2-7 and V is TRBV3-1; the D is unclear. Trimming shortened V by 0 bases and J by 6 bases, and 15 bases separated the two germline ends. Per the germline V gene, CDR1 is LGHDT and CDR2 is YNNKEL (reference sequence). CDR3 length: 15 residues. The CDR3 sequence is CASSQDKGGVREQYF. The CDR3 bases are TGTGCCAGCAGCCAAGATAAAGGTGGGGTACGCGAGCAGTACTTC.

V and J are TRBV9 and TRBJ1-1; D perhaps matches TRBD1 (5 bases). There are 13 residues in the CDR3. The germline V and J ends were trimmed by 3 bases and 1 base, with 7 bases remaining between them. Looked up from germline, CDR1 is SGDLS and CDR2 is YYNGEE. CDR3 sequence: CASSAGQNTEAFF. The CDR3 region has the DNA TGTGCCAGCAGCGCAGGGCAGAACACTGAAGCTTTCTTT.

The rearrangement uses TRBV10-3 and TRBJ1-6, with 8 bases lining up with TRBD1. There are 16 residues in the CDR3. Germline assignment: CDR1 ENHRY and CDR2 SYGVKD. V shed 2 bases and J 6 bases; nucleotides not matched to a gene: 6. The DNA of the CDR3 is TGTGCCATCAGTGAGGCGACAGGGGCCCTTAATTCACCCCTCCACTTT. Translated: CAISEATGALNSPLHF.

The chain couples TRBV6-5 to TRBJ1-2; 7 bases line up with TRBD1. The V gene end was trimmed by 2 bases and the J gene end by 0 bases; junction bases not matched to a gene: 3. The CDR3 length is 15 residues. The germline CDR1 and CDR2 sequences are MNHEY and SVGAGI. CDR3 protein: CASSYTTGTNYGYTF. In DNA, the CDR3 is TGTGCCAGCAGTTACACGACAGGGACTAACTATGGCTACACCTTC.

The chain has TRBV4-1 and TRBJ1-2; D might be TRBD1 (6 bases). CDR3 length: 15 amino acids. Looked up from germline, CDR1 is MGHRA and CDR2 is YSYEKL. Trimming shortened V by 1 base and J by 2 bases, and 11 bases separated the two germline ends. The CDR3 region has the DNA TGCGCCAGCAGCCAAGTCTATCAGGGGAACTATGGCTACACCTTC. It is translated as CASSQVYQGNYGYTF.

This clone was seen more than once but under ten times. The V and J genes are TRBV6-5 and TRBJ2-2; no clear D. CDR3 length equals 12 residues. V lost 0 bases and J 5 bases, leaving 1 base between the germline ends. The V gene's germline CDR1 is MNHEY and CDR2 SVGAGI. The CDR3 DNA sequence: TGTGCCAGCAGTTACTCAACCGGGGAGCTGTTTTTT. As protein: CASSYSTGELFF.

This clone was observed a few times. V is TRBV11-2 and J is TRBJ2-2, with 13 bases that match TRBD2. The CDR3 loop spans 18 amino acids. The V gene end was trimmed by 2 bases and the J gene end by 6 bases; junction bases not matched to a gene: 9. The germline V gene has CDR1 SGHAT and CDR2 FQNNGV. CDR3 DNA sequence: TGTGCCAGCAGCTTATTTCGACTAGCGGGGGGTCGAGCCGGGGAGCTGTTTTTT. Translated, it gives CASSLFRLAGGRAGELFF.

The chain combines TRBV3-1 with TRBJ2-1, with D tentatively TRBD2 (6 bases). CDR3 size: 12 residues. Germline values: CDR1 LGHDT, CDR2 YNNKEL (reference sequence). V shed 0 bases and J shed 12 bases, with 9 bases lying between them. The CDR3 bases are TGTGCCAGCAGCCAAGACGCCGGGGGGCAGTTCTTC. The encoded protein is CASSQDAGGQFF.

This clone was counted between two and nine times. The chain combines TRBV6-5 with TRBJ1-2; D remains unclear. Germline V lookup: CDR1 MNHEY, CDR2 SVGAGI. V dropped 4 bases and J dropped 4 bases, with 10 bases sitting between them. The CDR3 has 13 residues. CDR3 protein: CASSLGRLYGYTF. The CDR3 DNA is TGTGCCAGCAGTTTGGGCAGACTCTATGGCTACACCTTC.

The genes are TRBV30 and TRBJ1-4; 7 nucleotides line up with TRBD1. Losses at the gene ends were 2 bases for V and 8 bases for J; bases not matched to a gene: 8. The CDR3 length is 14 residues. Germline V lookup: CDR1 GTSNPN, CDR2 SVGIG (reference sequence). CDR3 sequence: CAWSFDREREKLFF. The CDR3 DNA reads as TGTGCCTGGAGTTTCGACAGGGAACGAGAAAAACTGTTTTTT.

Many counts were recorded for this clone. A read error may explain this, as a much larger clone is one base away. The sample carries other DNA sequences with the same CDR3. This chain links TRBV19 with TRBJ1-5; 7 positions agree with TRBD1. V gave up 4 bases and J gave up 0 bases; unmatched junction bases: 12. The CDR3 is made up of 18 amino acids. CDR1 and CDR2 (germline): LNHDA, SQIVND (reference sequence). CDR3 residues: CASSSSDREISSNQPQHF. CDR3 nucleotide sequence: TGTGCCAGTAGTAGCTCTGACAGGGAGATCAGTAGCAATCAGCCCCAGCATTTT.